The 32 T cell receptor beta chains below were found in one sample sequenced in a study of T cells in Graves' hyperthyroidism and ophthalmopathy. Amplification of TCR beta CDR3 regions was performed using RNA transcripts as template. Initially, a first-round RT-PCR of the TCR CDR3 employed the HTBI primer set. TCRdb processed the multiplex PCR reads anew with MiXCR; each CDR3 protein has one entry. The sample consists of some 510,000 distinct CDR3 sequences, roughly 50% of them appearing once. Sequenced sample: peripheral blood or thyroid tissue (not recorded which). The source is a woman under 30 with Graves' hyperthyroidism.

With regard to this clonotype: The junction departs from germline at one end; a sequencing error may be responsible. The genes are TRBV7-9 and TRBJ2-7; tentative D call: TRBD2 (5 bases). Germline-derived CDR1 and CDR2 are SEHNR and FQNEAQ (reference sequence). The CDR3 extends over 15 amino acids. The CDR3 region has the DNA TGTGGCAGCAGCTTAGCGCGAAGCGTTGGAGACGAGCAGTACTTC. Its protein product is CGSSLARSVGDEQYF.

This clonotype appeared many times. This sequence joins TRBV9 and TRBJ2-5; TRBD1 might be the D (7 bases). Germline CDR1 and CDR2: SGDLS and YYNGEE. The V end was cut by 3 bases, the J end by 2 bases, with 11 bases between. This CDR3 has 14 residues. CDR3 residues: CASSGGTVQETQYF. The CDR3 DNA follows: TGTGCCAGCAGCGGCGGGACAGTTCAAGAGACCCAGTACTTC. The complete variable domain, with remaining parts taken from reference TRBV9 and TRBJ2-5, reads DSGVTQTPKHLITATGQRVTLRCSPRSGDLSVYWYQQSLDQGLQFLIQYYNGEERAKGNILERFSAQQFPDLHSELNLSSLELGDSALYFCASSGGTVQETQYFGPGTRLLVL.

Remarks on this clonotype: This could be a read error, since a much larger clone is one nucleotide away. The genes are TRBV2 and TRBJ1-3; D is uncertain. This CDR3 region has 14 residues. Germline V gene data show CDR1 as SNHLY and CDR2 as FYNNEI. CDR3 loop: CASSVSSSGNTINF. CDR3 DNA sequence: TGTGCCAGCAGTGTTTCAAGCTCTGGAAACACCATAAATTTT.

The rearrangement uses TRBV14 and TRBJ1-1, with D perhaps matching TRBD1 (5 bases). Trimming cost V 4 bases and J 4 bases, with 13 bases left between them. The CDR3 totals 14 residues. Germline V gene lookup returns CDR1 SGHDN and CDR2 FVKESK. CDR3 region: CASSRFVGVTEAFF. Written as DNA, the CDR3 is TGTGCCAGCAGCCGATTTGTGGGGGTCACTGAAGCTTTCTTT. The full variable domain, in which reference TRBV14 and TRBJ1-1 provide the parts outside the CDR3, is EAGVTQFPSHSVIEKGQTVTLRCDPISGHDNLYWYRRVMGKEIKFLLHFVKESKQDESGMPNNRFLAERTGGTYSTLKVQPAELEDSGVYFCASSRFVGVTEAFFGQGTRLTVV.

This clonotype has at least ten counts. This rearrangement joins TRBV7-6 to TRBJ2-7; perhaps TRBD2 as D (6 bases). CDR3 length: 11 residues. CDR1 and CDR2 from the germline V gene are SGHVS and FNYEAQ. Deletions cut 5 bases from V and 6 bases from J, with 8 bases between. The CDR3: CASSRGSEQYF. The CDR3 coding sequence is TGTGCCAGCAGCCGGGGGTCCGAGCAGTACTTC.

In DNA, the CDR3 is TGTGCCAGCAGTGATTTGCGACAGACCTCTGGAAACACCATATATTTT. Protein: CASSDLRQTSGNTIYF. This chain joins TRBV25-1 and TRBJ1-3; D possibly corresponds to TRBD1 (5 bases). The CDR3 spans 16 residues. The V gene's germline CDR1 is MGHDK and CDR2 SYGVNS. V was shortened by 3 bases and J by 0 bases, with 12 bases between the two germline ends. The whole variable domain, filled in from reference TRBV25-1 and TRBJ1-3, reads EADIYQTPRYLVIGTGKKITLECSQTMGHDKMYWYQQDPGMELHLIHYSYGVNSTEKGDLSSESTVSRIRTEHFPLTLESARPSHTSQYLCASSDLRQTSGNTIYFGEGSWLTVV.

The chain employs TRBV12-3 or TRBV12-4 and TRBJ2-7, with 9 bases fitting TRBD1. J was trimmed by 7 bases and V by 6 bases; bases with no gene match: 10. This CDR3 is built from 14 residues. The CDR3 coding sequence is TGTGCCAGCAGAACCGGGACAGGGTCCTGGGAGCAGTACTTC. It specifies CASRTGTGSWEQYF.

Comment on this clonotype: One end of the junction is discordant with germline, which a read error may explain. Here the CDR3 reads CASSLGSGSPEQYF. In nucleotides, the CDR3 is TGTGCCAGCAGTTTAGGTAGCGGGAGTCCCGAGCAGTACTTC. The chain has TRBV7-4 and TRBJ2-7; 9 bases agree with TRBD2. The CDR3 runs 14 residues. In germline, CDR1 is SGHVT, CDR2 SQSDAQ.

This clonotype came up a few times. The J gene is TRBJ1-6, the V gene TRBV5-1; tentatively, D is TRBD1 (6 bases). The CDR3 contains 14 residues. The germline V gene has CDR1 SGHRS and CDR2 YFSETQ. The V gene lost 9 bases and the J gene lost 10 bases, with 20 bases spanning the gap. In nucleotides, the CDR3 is TGCGCCACCCGGGACAAGTCTGGTGGATCACCCCTCCACTTT. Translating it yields CATRDKSGGSPLHF.

CDR3 sequence (DNA): TGTGCCAGCAGTTACCAGCAGGGACTCGACTACGAGCAGTACTTC. The encoded protein is CASSYQQGLDYEQYF. The J gene is TRBJ2-7, the V gene TRBV6-5; D possibly corresponds to TRBD2 (6 bases). In germline, CDR1 is MNHEY, CDR2 SVGAGI. CDR3 length: 15 residues. Trimming pared 2 bases from V and 3 bases from J, leaving 14 bases between.

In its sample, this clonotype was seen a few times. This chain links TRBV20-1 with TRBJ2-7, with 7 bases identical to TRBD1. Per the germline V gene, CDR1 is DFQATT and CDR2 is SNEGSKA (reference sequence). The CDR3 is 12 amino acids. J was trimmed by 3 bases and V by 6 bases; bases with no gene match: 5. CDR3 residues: CSATGQRYEQYF. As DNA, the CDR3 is TGCAGTGCGACGGGACAGCGCTACGAGCAGTACTTC.

CDR3 loop: CASSPRGGLNTEAFF. CDR3 nucleotide sequence: TGTGCCAGCAGCCCGAGGGGGGGGCTGAACACTGAAGCTTTCTTT. The genes are TRBV4-2 and TRBJ1-1, with a possible D match to TRBD1 (6 bases). This CDR3 region has 15 residues. The germline gives CDR1 LGHNA, CDR2 YNFKEQ. With 4 bases removed from V and 0 bases from J, the gap between germline ends came to 12 bases.

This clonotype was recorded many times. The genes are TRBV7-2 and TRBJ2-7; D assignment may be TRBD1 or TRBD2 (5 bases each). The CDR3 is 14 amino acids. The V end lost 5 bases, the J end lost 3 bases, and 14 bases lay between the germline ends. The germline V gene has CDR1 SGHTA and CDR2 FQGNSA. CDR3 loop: CASSRPGPSYEQYF. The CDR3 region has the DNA TGTGCCAGCAGCCGACCGGGACCGAGCTACGAGCAGTACTTC.

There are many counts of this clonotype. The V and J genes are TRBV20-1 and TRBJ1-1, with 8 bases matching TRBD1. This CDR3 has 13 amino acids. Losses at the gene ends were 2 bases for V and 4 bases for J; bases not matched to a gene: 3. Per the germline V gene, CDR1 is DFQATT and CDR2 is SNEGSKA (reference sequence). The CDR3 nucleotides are TGCAGTGCTAGACAGGGGGCGAGCACTGAAGCTTTCTTT. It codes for CSARQGASTEAFF.

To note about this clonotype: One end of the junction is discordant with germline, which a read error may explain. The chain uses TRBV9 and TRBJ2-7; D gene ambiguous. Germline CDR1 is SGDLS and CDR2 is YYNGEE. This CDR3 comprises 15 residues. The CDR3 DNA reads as TGTGCCAGCAGCTTTCGGGCAGGTACTACCTACGGGCAGTACTTC. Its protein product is CASSFRAGTTYGQYF.

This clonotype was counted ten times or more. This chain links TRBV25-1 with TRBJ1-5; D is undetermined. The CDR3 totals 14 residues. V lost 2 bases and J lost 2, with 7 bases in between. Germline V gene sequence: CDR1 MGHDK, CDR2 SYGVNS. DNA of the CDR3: TGTGCCAGCAGTGAAAGGGCGGGCAATCAGCCCCAGCATTTT. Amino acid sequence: CASSERAGNQPQHF.

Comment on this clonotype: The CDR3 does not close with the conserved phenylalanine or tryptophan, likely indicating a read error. The CDR3, as DNA: TGCAGCGTTGAGCATAGTCTGAACACTGAAGCTTTCACT. Translated: CSVEHSLNTEAFT. The chain recombines TRBV29-1 with TRBJ1-1, with D uncertain. This CDR3 contains 13 residues. Trimming took 3 bases from V and 0 from J, leaving 8 bases between them. The germline CDR1 and CDR2 sequences are SQVTM and ANQGSEA.

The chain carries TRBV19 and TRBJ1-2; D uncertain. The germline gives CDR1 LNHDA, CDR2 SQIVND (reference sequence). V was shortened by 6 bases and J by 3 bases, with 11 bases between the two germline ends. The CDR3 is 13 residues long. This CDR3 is CASSPPWDYGYTF. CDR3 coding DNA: TGTGCCAGTAGCCCGCCTTGGGACTATGGCTACACCTTC.

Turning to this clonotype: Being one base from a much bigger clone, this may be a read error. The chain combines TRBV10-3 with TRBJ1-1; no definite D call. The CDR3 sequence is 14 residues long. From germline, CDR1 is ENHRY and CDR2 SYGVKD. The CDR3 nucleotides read TGTGCCATCGGTGAGTCGAACAGAGCCACTGAAGCTTTCTTT. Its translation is CAIGESNRATEAFF.

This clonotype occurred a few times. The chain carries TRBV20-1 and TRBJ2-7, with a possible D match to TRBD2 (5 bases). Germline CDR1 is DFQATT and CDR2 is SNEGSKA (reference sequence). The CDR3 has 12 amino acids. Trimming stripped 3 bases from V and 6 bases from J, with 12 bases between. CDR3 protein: CSARRESPEQYF. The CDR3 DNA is TGCAGTGCTAGGAGGGAGAGCCCCGAGCAGTACTTC.

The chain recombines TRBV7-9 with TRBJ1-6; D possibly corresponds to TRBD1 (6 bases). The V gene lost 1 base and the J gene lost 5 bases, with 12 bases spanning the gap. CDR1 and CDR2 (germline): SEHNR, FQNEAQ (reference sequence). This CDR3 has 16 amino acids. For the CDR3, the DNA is TGTGCCAGCAGCTTAGGGGGGGCAGGAAATAATTCACCCCTCCACTTT. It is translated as CASSLGGAGNNSPLHF.

CDR3 protein: CATDLETQYF. The CDR3 nucleotides are TGTGCCACCGATTTGGAGACCCAGTACTTC. The chain is built from TRBV24-1 and TRBJ2-5; D is uncertain. Germline lookup yields CDR1 KGHDR and CDR2 SFDVKD. This CDR3 is built from 10 residues. Trimming pared 9 bases from V and 5 bases from J, leaving 6 bases between.

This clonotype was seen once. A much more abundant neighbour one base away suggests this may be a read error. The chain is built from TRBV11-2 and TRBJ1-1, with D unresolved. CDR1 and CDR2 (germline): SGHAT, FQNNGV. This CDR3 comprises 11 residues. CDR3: CASTIYTETFF. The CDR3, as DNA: TGTGCCAGCACCATTTACACTGAAACTTTCTTT.

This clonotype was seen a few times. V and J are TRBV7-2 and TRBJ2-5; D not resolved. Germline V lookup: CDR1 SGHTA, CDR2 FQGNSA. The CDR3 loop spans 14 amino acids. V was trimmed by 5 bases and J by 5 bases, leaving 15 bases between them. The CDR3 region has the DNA TGTGCCAGCAGCCAGAGTAACGATCGGGAGACCCAGTACTTC. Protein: CASSQSNDRETQYF.

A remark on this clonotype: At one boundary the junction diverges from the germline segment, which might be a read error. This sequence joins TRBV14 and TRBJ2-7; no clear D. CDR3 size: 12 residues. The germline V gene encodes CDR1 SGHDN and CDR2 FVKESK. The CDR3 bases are TGTGCCAGCAGCGAGGACGGCTACGACCAGTACTTC. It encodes CASSEDGYDQYF.

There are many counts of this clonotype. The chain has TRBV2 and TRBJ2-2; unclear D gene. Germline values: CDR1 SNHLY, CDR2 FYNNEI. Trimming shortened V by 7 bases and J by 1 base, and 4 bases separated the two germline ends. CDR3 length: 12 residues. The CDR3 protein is CASIGNTGELFF. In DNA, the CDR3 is TGTGCCAGCATAGGGAACACCGGGGAGCTGTTTTTT.

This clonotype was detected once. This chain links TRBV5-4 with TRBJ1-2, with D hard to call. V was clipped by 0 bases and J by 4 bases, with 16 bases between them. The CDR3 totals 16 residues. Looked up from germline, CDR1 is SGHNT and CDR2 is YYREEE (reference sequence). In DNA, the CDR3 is TGTGCCAGCAGCTTGGCCACATTGGACGGATGCTATGGCTACACCTTC. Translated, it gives CASSLATLDGCYGYTF.

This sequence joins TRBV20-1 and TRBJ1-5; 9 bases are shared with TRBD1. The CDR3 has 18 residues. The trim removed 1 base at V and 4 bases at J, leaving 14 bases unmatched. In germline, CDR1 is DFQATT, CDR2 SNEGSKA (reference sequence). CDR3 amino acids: CSARGGTGRPIFNQPQHF. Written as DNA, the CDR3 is TGCAGTGCTAGAGGTGGGACAGGGAGGCCGATTTTTAATCAGCCCCAGCATTTT.

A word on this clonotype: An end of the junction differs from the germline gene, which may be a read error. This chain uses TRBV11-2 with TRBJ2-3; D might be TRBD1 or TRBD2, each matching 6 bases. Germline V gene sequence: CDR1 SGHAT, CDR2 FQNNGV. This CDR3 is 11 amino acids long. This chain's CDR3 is CASSLRWGANF. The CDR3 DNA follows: TGTGCCAGCAGCTTACGATGGGGGGCGAATTTT. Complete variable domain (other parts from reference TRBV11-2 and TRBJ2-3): EAGVAQSPRYKIIEKRQSVAFWCNPISGHATLYWYQQILGQGPKLLIQFQNNGVVDDSQLPKDRFSAERLKGVDSTLKIQPAKLEDSAVYLCASSLRWGANFGPGTRLTVL.

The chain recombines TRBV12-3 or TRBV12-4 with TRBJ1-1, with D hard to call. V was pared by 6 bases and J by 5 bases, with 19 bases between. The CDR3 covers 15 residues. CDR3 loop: CASSQFSHLGTEAFF. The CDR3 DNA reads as TGTGCCAGCAGCCAGTTCTCCCACCTGGGGACTGAAGCTTTCTTT.

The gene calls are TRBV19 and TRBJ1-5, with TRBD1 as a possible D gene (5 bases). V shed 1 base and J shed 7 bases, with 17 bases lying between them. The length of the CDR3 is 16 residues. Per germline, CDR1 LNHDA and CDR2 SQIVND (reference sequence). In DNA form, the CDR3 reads TGTGCCAGTAGTATAGTCCGGCCAGGGAAGGGCCAGCCCCAGCATTTT. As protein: CASSIVRPGKGQPQHF.

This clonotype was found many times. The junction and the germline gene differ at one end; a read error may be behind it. Written as DNA, the CDR3 is TGTGCTAGCAGCCGGAGCCCCGAAGAGACCCAGTACTTC. It translates to CASSRSPEETQYF. The chain couples TRBV7-7 to TRBJ2-5; unclear D gene. Germline loops: CDR1 SSHAT, CDR2 FNYEAQ (reference sequence). The length of the CDR3 is 13 residues.